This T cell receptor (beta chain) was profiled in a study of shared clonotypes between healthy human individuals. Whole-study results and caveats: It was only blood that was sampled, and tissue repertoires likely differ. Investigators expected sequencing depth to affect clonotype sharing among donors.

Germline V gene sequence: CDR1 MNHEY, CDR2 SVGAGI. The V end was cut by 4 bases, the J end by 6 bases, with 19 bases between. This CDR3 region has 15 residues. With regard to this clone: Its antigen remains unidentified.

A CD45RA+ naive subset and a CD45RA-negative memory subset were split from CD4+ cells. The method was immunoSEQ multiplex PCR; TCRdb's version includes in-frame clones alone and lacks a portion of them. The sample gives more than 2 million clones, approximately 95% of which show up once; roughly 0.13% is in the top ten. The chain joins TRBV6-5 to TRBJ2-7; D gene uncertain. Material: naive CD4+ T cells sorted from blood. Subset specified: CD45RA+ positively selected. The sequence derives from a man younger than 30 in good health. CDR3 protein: CASSSGRLLFSEQYF. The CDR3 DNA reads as TGTGCCAGCAGTTCAGGACGGCTCCTATTCTCCGAGCAGTACTTC.